This TCR beta chain was sequenced during a study of metastatic and nonmetastatic thyroid tumors (dated by TCRdb to 2020 to 2022). In the study overall: For patients with malignant and with benign thyroid disease, the researchers compared repertoires between peripheral blood samples and tumor or nodule tissue samples.

Points the paper makes about the study in general: In both blood and tumor samples, malignant tumors were reported to have significantly higher TCR beta diversity than benign nodules.

The protocol used for the library was PCR. Sequencing was carried out with an Illumina HiSeq 4000. High-throughput sequencing was used to profile the CDR3 region of the TCR beta-chain in every patient. For the original study's pipeline: Drawing on CDR3 differences between clinicopathological groups, the researchers built a classifier meant to tell apart patients with distant-metastatic papillary thyroid cancer. The Shannon index was used to assess repertoire diversity, and the Morisita-Horn index was used to assess tumor-blood repertoire similarity. In-frame beta chains were kept once TCRdb had trimmed the public reads at Q25 with fastp and called clones with MiXCR. The V and J calls reflect TCRdb's pipeline rather than the authors' work. This sample comprises under 45,000 clones, 25% to 35% of them detected only once. The ten largest clones capture roughly 9.5% of the sample. No patient had received any treatment before thyroid surgery. Using T-cell receptor beta sequencing, the researchers looked back retrospectively at clinical samples from patients, gathered between about 2012 and 2018.

This clone showed up just a few times. Which antigen it targets is not known. Base qualities were left out, and no much larger clone turns up one base away. The CDR3 holds 11 amino acids from the cysteine to the phenylalanine. Of all the DNA, just the CDR3 is kept, 33 bases in frame from base 1. The V and J ends are trimmed by 3 bases and 4 bases, leaving 1 base between them. CDR1 and CDR2 are drawn from the germline V gene (reference sequence): LGHDT, YNNKEL. This TCR came from a male donor with papillary thyroid cancer or a benign thyroid nodule (not recorded which). Some clones in this sample may be carry-over from other donors' samples. Sequencing used blood. The chain is encoded by TRBV3-1 joined to TRBJ1-3; too little of a D gene remains to name it. The CDR3 has the sequence CASSHGNTIYF. The DNA sequence reads TGTGCCAGCAGCCACGGAAACACCATATATTTT.